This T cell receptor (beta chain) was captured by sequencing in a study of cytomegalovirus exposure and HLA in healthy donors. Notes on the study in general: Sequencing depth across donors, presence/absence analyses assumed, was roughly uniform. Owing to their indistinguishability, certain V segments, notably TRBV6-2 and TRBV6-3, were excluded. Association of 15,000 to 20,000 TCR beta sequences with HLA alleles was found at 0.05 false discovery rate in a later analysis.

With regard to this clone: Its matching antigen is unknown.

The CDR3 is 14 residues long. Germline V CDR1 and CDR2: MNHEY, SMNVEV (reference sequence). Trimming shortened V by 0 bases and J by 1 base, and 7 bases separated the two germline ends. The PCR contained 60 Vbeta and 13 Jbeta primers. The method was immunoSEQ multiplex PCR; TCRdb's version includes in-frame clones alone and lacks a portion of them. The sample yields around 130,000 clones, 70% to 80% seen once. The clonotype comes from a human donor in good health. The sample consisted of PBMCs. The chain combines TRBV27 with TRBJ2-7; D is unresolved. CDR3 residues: CASSLSGGSYEQYF. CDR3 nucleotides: TGTGCCAGCAGTTTATCTGGCGGATCCTACGAGCAGTACTTC.